This paragraph reports one T cell receptor (beta chain). Its cognate antigen is unknown. The data stem from a study of cytomegalovirus exposure and HLA in healthy donors. Whole-study findings and limits: In a later analysis, at a false discovery rate of 0.05, approximately 15,000 TCR beta sequences matched HLA alleles. In a later analysis, DRB1 alleles had the most associated TCRs; HLA-C alleles the fewest. Earlier analysis yielded a pattern in which most TCR beta V segments were productive about 90% or about 30% of the time. Cytomegalovirus association was assigned to approximately 160 TCR beta chains.

It was with 60 Vbeta and 13 Jbeta primers that the PCR ran. Only in-frame clones appear in the TCRdb table, and some are missing; sequencing was by immunoSEQ multiplex PCR. This table has roughly 150,000 clones, 80% to 90% appearing once. The sample consisted of PBMCs. This receptor was obtained from a woman younger than 30 in good health and CMV-seronegative.

The CDR3 sequence is CASSLDIEVVQYF. CDR3 bases: TGTGCCAGCAGCTTAGACATAGAGGTCGTTCAGTACTTC. The chain combines TRBV7-2 with TRBJ2-4, with D unclear. V was pared by 1 base and J by 11 bases, with 12 bases between. Germline V gives CDR1 SGHTA, CDR2 FQGNSA. The CDR3 sequence is 13 residues long. The whole variable domain, remainder taken from reference TRBV7-2 and TRBJ2-4, is GAGVSQSPSNKVTEKGKDVELRCDPISGHTALYWYRQSLGQGLEFLIYFQGNSAPDKSGLPSDRFSAERTGGSVSTLTIQRTQQEDSAVYLCASSLDIEVVQYFGAGTRLSVL.